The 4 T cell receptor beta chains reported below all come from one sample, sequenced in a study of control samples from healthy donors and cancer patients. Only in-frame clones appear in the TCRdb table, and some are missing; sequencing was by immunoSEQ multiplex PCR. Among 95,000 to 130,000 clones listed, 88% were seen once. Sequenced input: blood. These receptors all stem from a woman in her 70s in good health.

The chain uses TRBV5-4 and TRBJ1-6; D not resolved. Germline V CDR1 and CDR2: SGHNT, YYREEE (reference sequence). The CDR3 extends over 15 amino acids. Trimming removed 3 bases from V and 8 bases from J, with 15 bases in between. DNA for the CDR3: TGTGCCAGCAGCTCATCCCGGGTCGGAGATTCACCCCTCCACTTT. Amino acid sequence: CASSSSRVGDSPLHF.

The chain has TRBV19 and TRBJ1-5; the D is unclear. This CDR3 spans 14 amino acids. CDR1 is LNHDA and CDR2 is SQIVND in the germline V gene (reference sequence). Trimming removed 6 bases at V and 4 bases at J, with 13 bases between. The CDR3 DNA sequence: TGTGCCAGTAGCCCGGACGGATCTAATCAGCCCCAGCATTTT. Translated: CASSPDGSNQPQHF.

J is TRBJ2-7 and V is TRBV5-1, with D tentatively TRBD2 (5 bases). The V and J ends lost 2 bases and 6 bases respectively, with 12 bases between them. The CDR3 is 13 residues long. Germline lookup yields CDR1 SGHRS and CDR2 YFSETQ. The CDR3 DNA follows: TGCGCCAGCAGCTTATTGGAGGCAGCCGAGCAGTACTTC. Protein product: CASSLLEAAEQYF.

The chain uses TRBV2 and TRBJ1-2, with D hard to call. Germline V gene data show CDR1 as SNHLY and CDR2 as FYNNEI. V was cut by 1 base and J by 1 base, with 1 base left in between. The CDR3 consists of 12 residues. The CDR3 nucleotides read TGTGCCAGCAGTGAAGTTAACTATGGCTACACCTTC. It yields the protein CASSEVNYGYTF.